At least ten counts were recorded for the clone carrying this T cell receptor beta chain. What it binds is unknown. This sample is drawn from a study of glioma-infiltrating T cells. Study findings and constraints: Tissue and blood shared very few CDR3 sequences. Tissue-blood divergence was below expectation in non-neoplastic patients, above in gliomas.

TCR alpha and beta CDR3 regions were amplified from RNA using iRepertoire nested multiplex PCR. Tissue mRNA or PBMC total RNA, about 85-400 ng, went into one-step reverse transcription and amplification. TCRdb used MiXCR to reprocess the multiplex PCR reads, holding one entry per CDR3 protein. This sample carries about 200,000 distinct CDR3 sequences, about 31% of them seen once, and the ten largest clones take about 19%. V lost 4 bases to trimming and J lost 0 bases, with 22 bases between them. The CDR3 spans 18 residues. The germline V gene encodes CDR1 SGHAT and CDR2 FQNNGV. The sequencing sample was made of glioma tissue, nonneoplastic brain tissue, or PBMCs (not recorded which). The gene calls are TRBV11-2 and TRBJ2-7, with D maybe TRBD2 (6 bases). The receptor was isolated from a human donor with low-grade glioma or glioblastoma, undergoing nonglioma brain surgery, or in good health (not recorded which). The CDR3, as DNA: TGTGCCAGCAGCTCGGGAGTAATGGGGCAAACCTTCTCCTACGAGCAGTACTTC. This codes for CASSSGVMGQTFSYEQYF.